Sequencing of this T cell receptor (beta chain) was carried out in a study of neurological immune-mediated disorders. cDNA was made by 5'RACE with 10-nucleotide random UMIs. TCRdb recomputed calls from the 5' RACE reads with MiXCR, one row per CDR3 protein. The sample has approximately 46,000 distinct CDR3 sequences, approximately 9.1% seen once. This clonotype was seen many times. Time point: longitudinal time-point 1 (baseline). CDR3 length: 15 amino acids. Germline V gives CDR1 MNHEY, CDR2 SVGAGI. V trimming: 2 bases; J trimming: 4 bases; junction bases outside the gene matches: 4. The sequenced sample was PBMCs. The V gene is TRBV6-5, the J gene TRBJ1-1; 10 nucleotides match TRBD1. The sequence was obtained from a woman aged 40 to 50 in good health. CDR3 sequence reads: CASSYGWTGGTEAFF. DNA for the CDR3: TGTGCCAGCAGTTACGGCTGGACAGGGGGCACTGAAGCTTTCTTT.